One sample yielded the 31 T cell receptor beta chains listed below, sequenced in a study of neurological immune-mediated disorders. In TCRdb, the 5' RACE reads were re-called with MiXCR into one record per CDR3 protein. The data show about 65,000 distinct CDR3 sequences, with roughly 4% seen just once and roughly 2.7% held by the top ten. Sample: PBMCs. These receptor sequences come from a man over 45 with multiple sclerosis.

At least ten counts were recorded for this clonotype. The chain joins TRBV24-1 to TRBJ2-1, with 9 bases identical to TRBD2. The V and J ends lost 4 bases and 4 bases, in that order; junction bases with no gene match: 4. CDR1 KGHDR and CDR2 SFDVKD come from the germline V gene. The CDR3 runs to 15 residues. The CDR3 spells CATSDKRGVYNEQFF. In DNA form, the CDR3 reads TGTGCCACCAGTGACAAGCGGGGGGTTTACAATGAGCAGTTCTTC.

Many counts were recorded for this clonotype. The rearrangement uses TRBV7-9 and TRBJ2-7; no clear D gene. This CDR3 has 12 residues. Germline CDR1 is SEHNR and CDR2 is FQNEAQ (reference sequence). V shed 5 bases and J shed 3 bases, with 8 bases lying between them. The CDR3 reads CASSPTVYEQYF. For the CDR3, the DNA is TGTGCCAGCAGCCCGACGGTCTACGAGCAGTACTTC.

This clonotype was observed many times. The chain links TRBV19 to TRBJ1-1; the D gene is possibly TRBD1 (6 bases). Between the trimmed V and J ends, which lost 3 bases and 1 base, there was a span of 9 bases. The CDR3 sequence is 14 residues long. CDR1 LNHDA and CDR2 SQIVND come from the germline V gene (reference sequence). CDR3 residues: CASSIGTRNTEAFF. The CDR3 DNA reads as TGTGCCAGTAGTATTGGGACAAGGAACACTGAAGCTTTCTTT.

The chain has TRBV9 and TRBJ1-2; a possible D gene is TRBD1 (5 bases). Trimming removed 2 bases at V and 2 bases at J, with 16 bases between. The CDR3 covers 16 residues. Germline V gene lookup returns CDR1 SGDLS and CDR2 YYNGEE. Here the CDR3 DNA reads TGTGCCAGCAGCGTCTCCGGGGCAACACTGAACTATGGCTACACCTTC. Translated: CASSVSGATLNYGYTF. Full variable domain (rest looked up from reference TRBV9 and TRBJ1-2): DSGVTQTPKHLITATGQRVTLRCSPRSGDLSVYWYQQSLDQGLQFLIQYYNGEERAKGNILERFSAQQFPDLHSELNLSSLELGDSALYFCASSVSGATLNYGYTFGSGTRLTVV.

This clonotype was counted many times. V and J are TRBV7-2 and TRBJ1-5, with D unclear. This CDR3 spans 12 amino acids. Germline V gene data show CDR1 as SGHTA and CDR2 as FQGNSA. Trimming took 5 bases from V and 1 from J, leaving 3 bases between them. The CDR3 DNA reads TGTGCCAGCAGCGTCAGCAATCAGCCCCAGCATTTT. It specifies CASSVSNQPQHF.

The chain joins TRBV11-2 to TRBJ2-1; no definite D call. Trimming cost V 1 base and J 2 bases, with 6 bases left between them. CDR1 and CDR2 from the germline V gene are SGHAT and FQNNGV. The CDR3 loop spans 14 amino acids. This chain's CDR3 is CASSLGLAYNEQFF. The CDR3 nucleotides read TGTGCCAGCAGCTTAGGGCTTGCCTACAATGAGCAGTTCTTC.

This clonotype has at least ten counts. This sequence joins TRBV5-1 and TRBJ2-2; tentative D call: TRBD2 (5 bases). Germline CDR1 SGHRS, CDR2 YFSETQ. V was clipped by 3 bases and J by 1 base, with 19 bases between them. This CDR3 comprises 18 residues. CDR3 nucleotides: TGCGCCAGCAGCTCCCATAATACGGGGTTCGGGAACACCGGGGAGCTGTTTTTT. It specifies CASSSHNTGFGNTGELFF.

This clonotype was seen repeatedly, ten times or more. The chain links TRBV4-2 to TRBJ1-1; D perhaps matches TRBD1 (5 bases). Trimming removed 3 bases from V and 0 bases from J, with 23 bases in between. Per the germline V gene, CDR1 is LGHNA and CDR2 is YNFKEQ. The CDR3 length is 19 residues. The CDR3 DNA follows: TGTGCCAGCAGCCAGGAGCTCCGTCCGGGACCTTGGGTGAACACTGAAGCTTTCTTT. Translated: CASSQELRPGPWVNTEAFF.

This clonotype came up many times. The rearrangement uses TRBV7-9 and TRBJ2-3, with no clear D. V was shortened by 0 bases and J by 4 bases, with 8 bases between the two germline ends. This CDR3 has 14 residues. CDR1 SEHNR and CDR2 FQNEAQ come from the germline V gene (reference sequence). CDR3 DNA: TGTGCCAGCAGCTTAGCGGGAACGGCAGATACGCAGTATTTT. It specifies CASSLAGTADTQYF. The full variable domain, its missing parts supplied by reference TRBV7-9 and TRBJ2-3, is DTGVSQNPRHKITKRGQNVTFRCDPISEHNRLYWYRQTLGQGPEFLTYFQNEAQLEKSRLLSDRFSAERPKGSFSTLEIQRTEQGDSAMYLCASSLAGTADTQYFGPGTRLTVL.

At least ten counts were recorded for this clonotype. The chain links TRBV5-1 to TRBJ2-3, with D possibly TRBD2 on 5 matching bases. This CDR3 has 16 residues. V was pared by 0 bases and J by 1 base, with 12 bases between. Germline loops: CDR1 SGHRS, CDR2 YFSETQ. Here the CDR3 reads CASSLAEVRGTDTQYF. CDR3 DNA sequence: TGCGCCAGCAGCTTGGCCGAGGTGAGGGGCACAGATACGCAGTATTTT.

This clonotype was observed many times. CDR3 amino acids: CASSLVSRGYGYTF. The CDR3 bases are TGTGCCAGCAGCTTGGTTTCACGGGGCTATGGCTACACCTTC. The chain joins TRBV5-6 to TRBJ1-2; D unresolved. CDR1 and CDR2 from the germline V gene are SGHDT and YYEEEE. V lost 0 bases, J lost 4 bases, and 10 bases lay in between. This CDR3 is 14 amino acids long.

Ten or more counts support this clonotype. The V gene is TRBV12-3 or TRBV12-4, the J gene TRBJ1-5; a possible D gene is TRBD1 (5 bases). The CDR3 totals 17 residues. Trimming removed 3 bases at V and 1 base at J, with 16 bases between. The CDR3 here is CASSLEQRGRSNQPQHF. Here the CDR3 DNA reads TGTGCCAGCAGTTTGGAACAAAGGGGCAGAAGCAATCAGCCCCAGCATTTT.

This clonotype came up many times. The genes are TRBV11-2 and TRBJ2-1; tentatively, D is TRBD2 (5 bases). The CDR3 loop spans 15 amino acids. The germline gives CDR1 SGHAT, CDR2 FQNNGV. Deletions cut 7 bases from V and 4 bases from J, with 17 bases between. CDR3 amino acids: CASTKIGSGYNEQFF. The CDR3 DNA sequence: TGTGCCAGCACCAAAATCGGCTCGGGGTACAATGAGCAGTTCTTC.

This clonotype has ten or more counts. J is TRBJ2-1 and V is TRBV7-6, with D possibly TRBD2 on 6 matching bases. The CDR3 extends over 15 amino acids. CDR1 and CDR2 from the germline V gene are SGHVS and FNYEAQ. V lost 2 bases and J lost 7, with 15 bases in between. The CDR3 loop is CASSLTPSAGNEQFF. Here the CDR3 DNA reads TGTGCCAGCAGCTTAACCCCTAGCGCCGGGAATGAGCAGTTCTTC.

This clonotype was observed a few times. This rearrangement joins TRBV12-3 or TRBV12-4 to TRBJ1-1, with TRBD1 identical over 8 bases. This CDR3 is 13 amino acids long. Trimming at V came to 3 bases and at J to 6 bases, leaving 3 bases not matched to a gene. The CDR3 bases are TGTGCCAGCAGTTTCGGCAGGGGGCCTGAAGCTTTCTTT. This codes for CASSFGRGPEAFF.

This clonotype was seen ten or more times. The chain links TRBV3-1 to TRBJ2-6, with 11 positions matching TRBD2. The CDR3 length is 19 residues. Germline trimming cut 1 base from V and 0 bases from J; bases unmatched to any gene: 5. CDR1 is LGHDT and CDR2 is YNNKEL in the germline V gene (reference sequence). CDR3 nucleotides: TGTGCCAGCAGCCAAGGGACTAGCGGGTACGCCTCTGGGGCCAACGTCCTGACTTTC. Protein sequence: CASSQGTSGYASGANVLTF.

Turning to this clonotype: A much larger clone lies a single base off, so this may be a read error. For the CDR3, the DNA is TGCGCCAGCAGTGAGCGGCGTGACAAACTGTTTTTT. Amino acids: CASSERRDKLFF. This rearrangement joins TRBV10-2 to TRBJ1-4; D unresolved. CDR1 is WSHSY, CDR2 SAAADI, per germline. With 2 bases removed from V and 11 bases from J, the gap between germline ends came to 9 bases. This CDR3 is 12 amino acids long.

Ten or more counts support this clonotype. The rearrangement links TRBV5-1 to TRBJ1-2; no clear D. Germline values: CDR1 SGHRS, CDR2 YFSETQ. The CDR3 sequence is 15 residues long. V lost 0 bases and J 0 bases, leaving 9 bases between the germline ends. The CDR3 nucleotides are TGCGCCAGCAGCTTGGTTCATGCTTCTAACTATGGCTACACCTTC. It codes for CASSLVHASNYGYTF.

This clonotype was seen at least ten times. The CDR3 protein is CASSVEGAHRTNTDTQYF. Written as DNA, the CDR3 is TGTGCCAGCAGCGTAGAGGGAGCCCACCGGACGAACACAGATACGCAGTATTTT. The gene calls are TRBV9 and TRBJ2-3; TRBD2 might be the D (5 bases). With 0 bases removed from V and 2 bases from J, the gap between germline ends came to 19 bases. Germline lookup yields CDR1 SGDLS and CDR2 YYNGEE. This CDR3 spans 18 amino acids.

This clonotype was seen repeatedly, ten times or more. The chain employs TRBV12-3 or TRBV12-4 and TRBJ2-2; tentative D call: TRBD2 (7 bases). The CDR3 runs to 14 residues. Trimming left V 4 bases short and J 5 bases short, with 11 bases between. The CDR3 bases are TGTGCCAGCAGTTGGGGGGGGGCGACCGGGGAGCTGTTTTTT. It codes for CASSWGGATGELFF.

In its sample, this clonotype was seen many times. The J gene is TRBJ2-1, the V gene TRBV3-1; TRBD2 might be the D (5 bases). Per germline, CDR1 LGHDT and CDR2 YNNKEL (reference sequence). Trimming cost V 3 bases and J 10 bases, with 13 bases left between them. The length of the CDR3 is 13 residues. The chain's CDR3 is CASSHYSREEQFF. CDR3 sequence (DNA): TGTGCCAGCAGCCACTATAGCCGGGAAGAGCAGTTCTTC.

Many counts were recorded for this clonotype. This rearrangement joins TRBV5-1 to TRBJ1-6, with D hard to call. V lost 5 bases and J 8 bases, leaving 20 bases between the germline ends. CDR1 and CDR2 (germline): SGHRS, YFSETQ. CDR3 length equals 16 residues. The CDR3 spells CASSRRLGSGDSPLHF. The CDR3 DNA is TGCGCCAGCAGTCGCAGATTGGGGTCAGGCGATTCACCCCTCCACTTT.

This clonotype was counted at least ten times. The chain couples TRBV28 to TRBJ1-2; 7 bases align to TRBD1. The CDR3 contains 13 residues. From germline, CDR1 is MDHEN and CDR2 SYDVKM. V was pared by 6 bases and J by 8 bases, with 9 bases of the junction left unmatched. CDR3 in DNA: TGTGCCAGCAGCCCCGACAGGGTAAAAGGCTACACCTTC. Protein product: CASSPDRVKGYTF.

Many counts were recorded for this clonotype. This CDR3 reads CASSSQGGTYNEQFF. In nucleotides, the CDR3 is TGTGCCAGCAGCTCACAGGGGGGGACCTACAATGAGCAGTTCTTC. The V and J genes are TRBV7-2 and TRBJ2-1; TRBD1 might be the D (8 bases). Trimming removed 4 bases from V and 2 bases from J, with 12 bases in between. This CDR3 has 15 amino acids. The V gene's germline CDR1 is SGHTA and CDR2 FQGNSA.

This clonotype occurred many times. This chain uses TRBV20-1 with TRBJ1-1; D might be TRBD1 (6 bases). This CDR3 contains 14 residues. Germline lookup yields CDR1 DFQATT and CDR2 SNEGSKA (reference sequence). Trimming removed 1 base from V and 1 base from J, with 10 bases in between. The chain's CDR3 is CSARVWGQNTEAFF. As DNA, the CDR3 is TGCAGTGCTAGAGTTTGGGGGCAGAACACTGAAGCTTTCTTT.

This clonotype is medium-sized by share. The chain links TRBV4-1 to TRBJ1-3; 10 nucleotides align to TRBD1. CDR1 is MGHRA and CDR2 is YSYEKL in the germline V gene. V was pared by 4 bases and J by 4 bases, with 4 bases of the junction left unmatched. This CDR3 is 15 amino acids long. The chain's CDR3 is CASSRDRGGGNTIYF. CDR3 DNA sequence: TGCGCCAGCAGCCGGGACAGGGGAGGAGGAAACACCATATATTTT.

This clonotype was found many times. DNA for the CDR3: TGCAGCGTTGGGGGGATCTACGAGCAGTACTTC. This sequence encodes CSVGGIYEQYF. This chain links TRBV29-1 with TRBJ2-7; D might be TRBD1 or TRBD2, each matching 5 bases. Germline-derived CDR1 and CDR2 are SQVTM and ANQGSEA. The V and J ends lost 4 bases and 3 bases respectively, with 7 bases between them. This CDR3 spans 11 amino acids.

This clonotype has at least ten counts. V is TRBV12-3 or TRBV12-4 and J is TRBJ2-3, with D perhaps matching TRBD2 (6 bases). The CDR3 spans 14 residues. The V gene lost 4 bases and the J gene lost 2 bases, with 10 bases spanning the gap. The CDR3 region is CASSSWGLTDTQYF. Written as DNA, the CDR3 is TGTGCCAGCAGTTCGTGGGGACTCACAGATACGCAGTATTTT.

There are many counts of this clonotype. At one boundary the junction diverges from the germline segment, which might be a read error. The chain couples TRBV7-8 to TRBJ2-7, with 7 bases identical to TRBD1. Germline values: CDR1 SGHVS, CDR2 FQNEAQ. This CDR3 spans 14 amino acids. The CDR3 DNA is TGTGCCAGCAGCACAGCCTCCGACAGGGACGAGCGGTACTTC. Translation gives CASSTASDRDERYF. The variable domain in full, with the rest retrieved from reference TRBV7-8 and TRBJ2-7, is GAGVSQSPRYKVAKRGQDVALRCDPISGHVSLFWYQQALGQGPEFLTYFQNEAQLDKSGLPSDRFFAERPEGSVSTLKIQRTQQEDSAVYLCASSTASDRDERYFGPGTRLTVT.

In its sample, this clonotype was seen many times. The J gene is TRBJ1-1, the V gene TRBV5-1, with a possible D match to TRBD1 (6 bases). Germline CDR1 SGHRS, CDR2 YFSETQ. The ends were cut back, 4 bases at V and 4 bases at J, with 14 bases in the middle. The CDR3 contains 14 residues. This chain's CDR3 is CASSGDKLVTEAFF. DNA for the CDR3: TGCGCCAGCAGCGGGGACAAGCTGGTCACTGAAGCTTTCTTT.

This clonotype came up many times. The chain is built from TRBV15 and TRBJ2-3, with TRBD1 as a possible D gene (6 bases). V dropped 5 bases and J dropped 4 bases, with 10 bases sitting between them. Per the germline V gene, CDR1 is LNHNV and CDR2 is YYDKDF (reference sequence). This CDR3 comprises 13 residues. The CDR3 nucleotides read TGTGCCACCAGCGAAGGGGGTGCAGATACGCAGTATTTT. Protein: CATSEGGADTQYF.